This paragraph reports one T cell receptor beta chain. The antigen is undetermined. The primer mix had 60 Vbeta and 13 Jbeta primers. Data came from immunoSEQ multiplex PCR; TCRdb stores just in-frame clones and leaves some out. In the table there are about 130,000 clones, around two thirds of which are singletons. Germline V gene data show CDR1 as MDHEN and CDR2 as SYDVKM. The CDR3 totals 13 residues. V lost 2 bases, J lost 0 bases, and 4 bases lay in between. The sample belongs to a study of cytomegalovirus exposure and HLA in healthy donors. Study observations and caveats: Most CMV-associated TCR beta chains appeared HLA-restricted in a later analysis. Sequencing depth across donors, presence/absence analyses assumed, was roughly uniform.

Healthy people donating bone marrow made up the donors. The receptor's source is a woman in her forties in good health and CMV-seronegative. Sequenced: PBMCs. V usage is TRBV28 and J usage is TRBJ1-1; no firm D call. CDR3 sequence: CASSLGLNTEAFF. For the CDR3, the DNA is TGTGCCAGCAGTTTAGGGCTGAACACTGAAGCTTTCTTT.